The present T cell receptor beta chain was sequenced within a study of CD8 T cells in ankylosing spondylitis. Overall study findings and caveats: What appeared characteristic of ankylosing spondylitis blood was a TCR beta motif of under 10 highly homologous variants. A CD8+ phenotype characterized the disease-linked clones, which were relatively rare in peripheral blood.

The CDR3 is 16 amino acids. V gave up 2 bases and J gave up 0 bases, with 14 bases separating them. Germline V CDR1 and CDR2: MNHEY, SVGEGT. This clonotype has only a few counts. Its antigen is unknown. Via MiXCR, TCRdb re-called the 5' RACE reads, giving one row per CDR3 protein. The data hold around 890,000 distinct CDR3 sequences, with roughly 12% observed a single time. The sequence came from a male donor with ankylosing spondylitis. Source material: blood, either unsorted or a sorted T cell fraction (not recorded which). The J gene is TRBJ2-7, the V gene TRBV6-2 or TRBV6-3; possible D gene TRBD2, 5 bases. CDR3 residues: CASSYHYRDPSYEQYF. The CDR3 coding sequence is TGTGCCAGCAGTTACCATTACCGGGATCCCTCCTACGAGCAGTACTTC.